Following are 6 T cell receptor beta chains from one sample sequenced in a study of T cell responses to AZD1222 COVID-19 vaccine. Measured with immunoSEQ multiplex PCR; TCRdb has only the in-frame clones, and not every one. The sample holds 120,000 to 150,000 clones, about 81% seen once. Sequenced material: peripheral blood, taken on day 0 of MenACWY control vaccination. The receptors stem from an adult in good health.

The gene calls are TRBV19 and TRBJ1-3; no firm D call. Per germline, CDR1 LNHDA and CDR2 SQIVND (reference sequence). Between the trimmed V and J ends, which lost 3 bases and 0 bases, there was a span of 12 bases. The CDR3 has 16 residues. This CDR3 is CASSISAAFSGNTIYF. The CDR3 region has the DNA TGTGCCAGTAGTATTAGCGCTGCCTTCTCTGGAAACACCATATATTTT.

This clone is judged medium-sized. This rearrangement joins TRBV4-1 to TRBJ1-4; no clear D. The CDR3 is 16 amino acids. The V gene's germline CDR1 is MGHRA and CDR2 YSYEKL. The V end was cut by 3 bases, the J end by 3 bases, with 14 bases between. CDR3 protein: CASSQALGRANEKLFF. CDR3 sequence (DNA): TGCGCCAGCAGCCAGGCCCTCGGAAGGGCTAATGAAAAACTGTTTTTT.

The count of this clone is one. This rearrangement joins TRBV5-1 to TRBJ1-1; 7 nucleotides match TRBD1. The germline CDR1 and CDR2 sequences are SGHRS and YFSETQ. Losses at the gene ends were 4 bases for V and 0 bases for J; bases not matched to a gene: 9. This CDR3 has 16 residues. CDR3 sequence (DNA): TGCGCCAGCAGCCCCCAGGGGGGAGGGATGAACACTGAAGCTTTCTTT. Translating it yields CASSPQGGGMNTEAFF.

Here the CDR3 DNA reads TGTGCCAGCAGCGAACTAGCGGGGGGTCAGACCGGGGAGCTGTTTTTT. It specifies CASSELAGGQTGELFF. The V call is TRBV7-8, the J call TRBJ2-2, with TRBD2 matching over 12 bases. V lost 5 bases, J lost 5 bases, and 6 bases stayed unmatched. Germline V gives CDR1 SGHVS, CDR2 FQNEAQ. This CDR3 spans 16 amino acids.

The genes are TRBV13 and TRBJ2-2; D gene uncertain. The germline CDR1 and CDR2 sequences are PRHDT and FYEKMQ (reference sequence). This CDR3 is 13 amino acids long. Trimming removed 3 bases at V and 4 bases at J, with 6 bases between. CDR3 amino acids: CASSLYSTGELFF. CDR3 coding DNA: TGTGCCAGCAGCTTGTACTCCACCGGGGAGCTGTTTTTT.

The V call is TRBV10-3, the J call TRBJ2-5, with D possibly TRBD2 on 6 matching bases. The V end lost 0 bases, the J end lost 4 bases, and 15 bases lay between the germline ends. CDR1 is ENHRY, CDR2 SYGVKD, per germline. The CDR3 consists of 16 residues. As DNA, the CDR3 is TGTGCCATCAGTGAGTCGCCAACTAGCCAGGGAGAGACCCAGTACTTC. It encodes CAISESPTSQGETQYF.